This T cell receptor (beta chain) was sequenced in a study of OX40 agonist ivuxolimab in advanced cancers. The data were produced by immunoSEQ multiplex PCR, yet TCRdb's version contains in-frame clones alone and is incomplete. The sample has about 51,000 clones, over 65% seen once; the top ten hold around 2%. Of note for this clone: The CDR3 end shows no conserved phenylalanine or tryptophan, and so a read error is likely.

CDR3 size: 13 residues. V lost 3 bases, J lost 0 bases, and 5 bases lay in between. Germline values: CDR1 SEHNR, CDR2 FQNEAQ (reference sequence). The receptor comes from an adult with an advanced solid tumor such as melanoma, head and neck, liver or kidney cancer. V and J are TRBV7-9 and TRBJ1-1; D is undetermined. Specimen: CD4+ or CD8+ T cells sorted from blood, collected in a trial of the OX40 agonist ivuxolimab. In DNA form, the CDR3 reads TGTGCCAGCAGCTTCGAGCTGAACACTGAAGCTTTCCTT. It specifies CASSFELNTEAFL.